Listed below are T cell receptor beta chains from one sample, sequenced in a study of a mutant IDH1 vaccine in newly diagnosed glioma. Clones were read by immunoSEQ multiplex PCR, and TCRdb kept only the in-frame ones, dropping some. The sample lists about 68,000 clones, about four fifths seen once, with around 8.5% in the top ten. The sample consisted of PBMCs, taken from a glioma patient treated with radiotherapy, temozolomide or both. These receptors all come from a man between 45 and 60 years old with glioma. The CDR3 runs from the conserved cysteine through the conserved F or W. The order of the fields is V gene, D gene, clone size, J gene, CDR3 protein, CDR3 DNA. A D gene is named only where the DNA matches it firmly. Clone size is shown for a subset of rows, as once, few, many or a class of expanded clone.

V gene: TRBV9
D gene: .
clone size: few
J gene: TRBJ1-1
CDR3 protein: CASSARSDTEAFF
CDR3 DNA: TGTGCCAGCAGCGCCCGCAGTGACACTGAAGCTTTCTTT

V gene: TRBV10-3
D gene: TRBD1
clone size: .
J gene: TRBJ2-2
CDR3 protein: CAISTGTGDTGELFF
CDR3 DNA: TGTGCCATCAGCACCGGGACAGGAGACACCGGGGAGCTGTTTTTT

V gene: TRBV19
D gene: .
clone size: .
J gene: TRBJ2-2
CDR3 protein: CASMGTGKSGELFF
CDR3 DNA: TGTGCCAGTATGGGCACAGGGAAGTCCGGGGAGCTGTTTTTT

V gene: TRBV30
D gene: .
clone size: .
J gene: TRBJ1-6
CDR3 protein: CACDSPLHF
CDR3 DNA: TGTGCCTGCGATTCACCCCTCCACTTT

V gene: TRBV5-6
D gene: TRBD1
clone size: .
J gene: TRBJ1-5
CDR3 protein: CASSHTGGQPQHF
CDR3 DNA: TGTGCCAGCAGCCACACAGGGGGTCAGCCCCAGCATTTT

V gene: TRBV19
D gene: .
clone size: .
J gene: TRBJ1-1
CDR3 protein: CASNKQGYTEAFF
CDR3 DNA: TGTGCCAGTAATAAACAGGGATATACTGAAGCTTTCTTT

V gene: TRBV5-1
D gene: .
clone size: .
J gene: TRBJ1-1
CDR3 protein: CASSPEGTQGTEAFF
CDR3 DNA: TGCGCCAGCAGCCCGGAGGGGACCCAGGGAACTGAAGCTTTCTTT

V gene: TRBV7-2
D gene: TRBD1
clone size: few
J gene: TRBJ1-1
CDR3 protein: CASSPWTGMNTEAFF
CDR3 DNA: TGTGCCAGCAGCCCTTGGACAGGGATGAACACTGAAGCTTTCTTT

V gene: TRBV5-1
D gene: .
clone size: .
J gene: TRBJ2-2
CDR3 protein: CASKWRGDTGELFF
CDR3 DNA: TGCGCCAGCAAATGGAGGGGCGACACCGGGGAGCTGTTTTTT

V gene: TRBV30
D gene: .
clone size: .
J gene: TRBJ2-7
CDR3 protein: CAWSVLLGADEQYF
CDR3 DNA: TGTGCCTGGAGTGTACTATTAGGGGCGGACGAGCAGTACTTC

V gene: TRBV30
D gene: .
clone size: .
J gene: TRBJ2-7
CDR3 protein: CAWSVLRVQAYEQYF
CDR3 DNA: TGTGCCTGGAGTGTACTAAGGGTCCAAGCCTACGAGCAGTACTTC

V gene: TRBV10-3
D gene: .
clone size: .
J gene: TRBJ1-1
CDR3 protein: CAISEHTEAFF
CDR3 DNA: TGTGCCATCAGTGAACACACTGAAGCTTTCTTT

V gene: TRBV6-5
D gene: .
clone size: few
J gene: TRBJ1-5
CDR3 protein: CASSPSRGQPQHF
CDR3 DNA: TGTGCCAGCAGTCCATCCAGGGGTCAGCCCCAGCATTTT

V gene: TRBV29-1
D gene: TRBD1
clone size: .
J gene: TRBJ2-6
CDR3 protein: CSALLDRLTF
CDR3 DNA: TGCAGCGCCCTGTTGGACAGGCTGACTTTC

V gene: TRBV6-1
D gene: .
clone size: .
J gene: TRBJ1-4
CDR3 protein: CASLRTVNEKLFF
CDR3 DNA: TGTGCCAGCTTGCGGACGGTTAATGAAAAACTGTTTTTT

V gene: TRBV29-1
D gene: TRBD1
clone size: .
J gene: TRBJ1-2
CDR3 protein: CSVAEQGGYGYTF
CDR3 DNA: TGCAGCGTCGCGGAACAGGGGGGGTATGGCTACACCTTC

V gene: TRBV4-2
D gene: .
clone size: .
J gene: TRBJ2-6
CDR3 protein: CASSQERGGSGANVLTF
CDR3 DNA: TGTGCCAGCAGCCAAGAAAGGGGGGGCTCTGGGGCCAACGTCCTGACTTTC

V gene: TRBV18
D gene: .
clone size: .
J gene: TRBJ2-3
CDR3 protein: CASSPVGHTDTQYF
CDR3 DNA: TGTGCCAGCTCACCCGTGGGACACACAGATACGCAGTATTTT